A single sample gave rise to the 27 T cell receptor beta chains below, sequenced in a study of read filtering for tumor transcriptome and immune sequencing. From roughly 400 ng of RNA, a library with molecular barcoded alpha/delta and beta/gamma adaptors was made. MiXCR, run by TCRdb on the reads, gives a single entry per CDR3 protein. The data show 20,000 to 25,000 distinct CDR3 sequences, with 12% to 15% seen just once and around 66% held by the top ten. Material: a population of CD138-negative cells sorted from bone marrow. The receptors were gathered from a donor older than 35 with multiple myeloma.

This clonotype was recorded many times. The genes are TRBV7-9 and TRBJ2-3, with D perhaps matching TRBD2 (5 bases). CDR3 size: 13 residues. The germline V gene has CDR1 SEHNR and CDR2 FQNEAQ (reference sequence). The V end was cut by 1 base, the J end by 4 bases, with 6 bases between. CDR3 amino acids: CASSLDGADTQYF. CDR3 nucleotides: TGTGCCAGCAGCTTAGACGGGGCAGATACGCAGTATTTT.

There are a few counts of this clonotype. This may be a read error: a much more frequent sequence differs by one nucleotide. The gene calls are TRBV12-3 or TRBV12-4 and TRBJ2-1, with 13 positions matching TRBD2. The CDR3 contains 15 residues. The CDR3: CASSLRTSGSNERFF. CDR3 nucleotides: TGTGCCAGCAGTTTAAGGACTAGCGGGAGTAATGAGCGGTTCTTC.

Ten or more counts support this clonotype. The gene calls are TRBV28 and TRBJ2-5; TRBD2 agrees at 8 bases. Germline V gene sequence: CDR1 MDHEN, CDR2 SYDVKM. With V trimmed by 7 bases and J by 4 bases, 5 bases remained unmatched. This CDR3 spans 13 amino acids. This CDR3 is CASKGLAGETQYF. In DNA form, the CDR3 reads TGTGCCAGCAAGGGGCTAGCGGGAGAGACCCAGTACTTC.

The table lists this clonotype with many counts. The chain joins TRBV29-1 to TRBJ2-5, with D uncertain. V dropped 7 bases and J dropped 1 base, with 10 bases sitting between them. CDR3 size: 12 residues. The germline V gene has CDR1 SQVTM and CDR2 ANQGSEA. CDR3 bases: TGCAGCGCCGACAAACCCCAAGAGACCCAGTACTTC. It yields the protein CSADKPQETQYF.

V usage is TRBV2 and J usage is TRBJ2-7; 8 nucleotides match TRBD2. CDR3 length: 14 amino acids. J was trimmed by 6 bases and V by 6 bases; bases with no gene match: 10. CDR1 is SNHLY and CDR2 is FYNNEI in the germline V gene. The chain's CDR3 is CASSQTAGGSEQYF. The CDR3 bases are TGTGCCAGCAGCCAAACCGCGGGAGGAAGCGAGCAGTACTTC.

This clonotype appeared many times. The chain recombines TRBV20-1 with TRBJ2-7; 15 positions agree with TRBD2. V shed 3 bases, J shed 2 bases, and the junction held 11 bases outside the gene matches. CDR3 length equals 18 residues. Germline CDR1 reads DFQATT; CDR2 reads SNEGSKA (reference sequence). The CDR3 reads CSASPGLAGGPGPYEQYF. Written as DNA, the CDR3 is TGCAGTGCTAGTCCCGGACTAGCGGGAGGGCCGGGACCCTACGAGCAGTACTTC.

This clonotype was seen at least ten times. V is TRBV5-1 and J is TRBJ1-1; 9 positions match TRBD1. The CDR3 spans 14 residues. J was trimmed by 4 bases and V by 4 bases; bases with no gene match: 5. Germline-derived CDR1 and CDR2 are SGHRS and YFSETQ. The CDR3 bases are TGCGCCAGCAGCGGGACGGGACAGGGCACTGAAGCTTTCTTT. Its translation: CASSGTGQGTEAFF.

This clonotype was counted ten times or more. V usage is TRBV7-8 and J usage is TRBJ2-5; 9 bases map to TRBD2. Germline lookup yields CDR1 SGHVS and CDR2 FQNEAQ. Unmatched junction bases numbered 7, after V lost 5 bases and J lost 0 bases. The CDR3 consists of 16 residues. The CDR3 reads CASSLRAGGHQETQYF. The CDR3 DNA is TGTGCCAGCAGCCTCAGAGCGGGAGGCCACCAAGAGACCCAGTACTTC. The whole variable domain, remainder taken from reference TRBV7-8 and TRBJ2-5, is GAGVSQSPRYKVAKRGQDVALRCDPISGHVSLFWYQQALGQGPEFLTYFQNEAQLDKSGLPSDRFFAERPEGSVSTLKIQRTQQEDSAVYLCASSLRAGGHQETQYFGPGTRLLVL.

With regard to this clonotype: A much larger clone is a single base away; this may be a read error. The chain has TRBV7-2 and TRBJ1-4, with a possible D match to TRBD1 (6 bases). Germline loops: CDR1 SGHTA, CDR2 FQGNSA. The CDR3 extends over 15 amino acids. The CDR3 sequence is CASSLMQGFNEELFF. CDR3 nucleotides: TGTGCCAGCAGCTTAATGCAGGGGTTTAATGAAGAACTGTTTTTT.

A few counts support this clonotype. V is TRBV19 and J is TRBJ1-1; a weak D match, TRBD1 (5 bases). Trimming removed 7 bases from V and 0 bases from J, with 12 bases in between. This CDR3 region has 14 residues. Germline lookup yields CDR1 LNHDA and CDR2 SQIVND (reference sequence). CDR3: CASKGVSMNTEAFF. The DNA for the CDR3 is TGTGCCAGTAAAGGGGTGTCCATGAACACTGAAGCTTTCTTT.

A remark on this clonotype: Germline and junction disagree at one end, which may indicate a read error. The chain is built from TRBV24-1 and TRBJ2-1; D perhaps matches TRBD2 (6 bases). This CDR3 comprises 15 residues. Germline CDR1 is KGHDR and CDR2 is SFDVKD. The CDR3 loop reads CATSNSGRAYNEQSF. CDR3 nucleotide sequence: TGTGCCACCAGTAATAGCGGAAGAGCTTACAATGAGCAGTCCTTC.

This clonotype was seen repeatedly, ten times or more. The chain is built from TRBV5-1 and TRBJ2-1, with 7 bases lining up with TRBD2. Trimming at V came to 1 base and at J to 8 bases, leaving 3 bases not matched to a gene. CDR1 SGHRS and CDR2 YFSETQ come from the germline V gene. The CDR3 has 13 amino acids. Here the CDR3 reads CASSLMSGDEQFF. CDR3 nucleotides: TGCGCCAGCAGCTTGATGAGCGGGGATGAGCAGTTCTTC.

This clonotype appeared many times. The chain employs TRBV28 and TRBJ2-1; 8 nucleotides line up with TRBD1. Germline V gene sequence: CDR1 MDHEN, CDR2 SYDVKM. Germline trimming cut 2 bases from V and 8 bases from J; bases unmatched to any gene: 11. This CDR3 is built from 16 residues. The CDR3 region is CASSLGAGGLVDEQFF. CDR3 sequence (DNA): TGTGCCAGCAGTTTAGGGGCAGGGGGCTTAGTCGATGAGCAGTTCTTC.

This clonotype was counted ten times or more. The chain has TRBV11-2 and TRBJ2-3, with D unresolved. The CDR3 has 12 residues. The V and J ends lost 4 bases and 4 bases respectively, with 6 bases between them. Germline CDR1 SGHAT, CDR2 FQNNGV. Written as DNA, the CDR3 is TGTGCCAGCAGCTCCACAGCAGATACGCAGTATTTT. Protein sequence: CASSSTADTQYF.

This clonotype was observed a few times. The chain has TRBV4-2 and TRBJ2-1; 8 bases map to TRBD2. The CDR3 spans 19 residues. Germline V lookup: CDR1 LGHNA, CDR2 YNFKEQ. With 3 bases clipped from V and 2 bases from J, the junction kept 15 bases outside the gene matches. This CDR3 is CASSQAAGILAEPYNEQFF. For the CDR3, the DNA is TGTGCCAGCAGCCAGGCAGCGGGTATACTAGCGGAACCCTACAATGAGCAGTTCTTC.

This clonotype occurred many times. The chain carries TRBV5-1 and TRBJ2-5, with 10 bases matching TRBD1. Trimming took 5 bases from V and 5 from J; bases not matched to a gene: 12. The length of the CDR3 is 16 residues. The germline V gene encodes CDR1 SGHRS and CDR2 YFSETQ. As DNA, the CDR3 is TGCGCCAGCAGGAATGCCCCCGACAGGGGGCTTGAGACCCAGTACTTC. Its protein is CASRNAPDRGLETQYF.

This clonotype was recorded a few times. The chain has TRBV5-1 and TRBJ1-1; the D is unclear. From germline, CDR1 is SGHRS and CDR2 YFSETQ. This CDR3 has 14 amino acids. The ends were cut back, 0 bases at V and 1 base at J, with 7 bases in the middle. CDR3 DNA: TGCGCCAGCAGCTTGGCACCGGAGAACACTGAAGCTTTCTTT. This translates into CASSLAPENTEAFF.

This clonotype was seen many times. This chain uses TRBV29-1 with TRBJ2-7, with D possibly being TRBD2 (5 bases). Per the germline V gene, CDR1 is SQVTM and CDR2 is ANQGSEA. This CDR3 comprises 12 residues. Between the trimmed V and J ends, which lost 5 bases and 3 bases, there was a span of 11 bases. CDR3 residues: CSVSGSSYEQYF. The CDR3 region has the DNA TGCAGCGTTTCGGGGAGCAGCTACGAGCAGTACTTC.

Note on this clonotype: This sequence may be a read error, since a much larger clone differs from it by one base. Here the CDR3 reads CASSLAGGEQFF. The CDR3 DNA sequence: TGTGCCAGCAGCCTAGCCGGAGGGGAGCAGTTCTTC. V is TRBV14 and J is TRBJ2-1, with a tentative D call TRBD2 (6 bases). The germline CDR1 and CDR2 sequences are SGHDN and FVKESK. V was trimmed by 4 bases and J by 10 bases, leaving 11 bases between them. The CDR3 totals 12 residues. Full variable domain (outside the CDR3, taken from reference TRBV14 and TRBJ2-1): EAGVTQFPSHSVIEKGQTVTLRCDPISGHDNLYWYRRVMGKEIKFLLHFVKESKQDESGMPNNRFLAERTGGTYSTLKVQPAELEDSGVYFCASSLAGGEQFFGPGTRLTVL.

This clonotype was recorded many times. This rearrangement joins TRBV7-9 to TRBJ2-2, with 7 positions matching TRBD1. The CDR3 is 13 residues long. Germline trimming cut 5 bases from V and 5 bases from J; bases unmatched to any gene: 2. Germline V CDR1 and CDR2: SEHNR, FQNEAQ (reference sequence). The CDR3 here is CASSRQGTGELFF. CDR3 sequence (DNA): TGTGCCAGCAGCAGACAGGGTACCGGGGAGCTGTTTTTT.

The CDR3 sequence is CASSLPPDTQYF. For the CDR3, the DNA is TGCGCCAGCAGCCTCCCCCCAGATACGCAGTATTTT. The chain combines TRBV5-1 with TRBJ2-3; D not certain. V lost 4 bases, J lost 4 bases, and 7 bases lay in between. The CDR3 is made up of 12 amino acids. The germline V gene has CDR1 SGHRS and CDR2 YFSETQ. Drawing the rest from reference TRBV5-1 and TRBJ2-3, the complete variable domain is KAGVTQTPRYLIKTRGQQVTLSCSPISGHRSVSWYQQTPGQGLQFLFEYFSETQRNKGNFPGRFSGRQFSNSRSEMNVSTLELGDSALYLCASSLPPDTQYFGPGTRLTVL.

This clonotype was observed at least ten times. The rearrangement joins TRBV5-4 to TRBJ1-2; D call uncertain. CDR3 size: 15 residues. CDR1 is SGHNT, CDR2 YYREEE, per germline (reference sequence). Deletions cut 2 bases from V and 0 bases from J, with 11 bases between. CDR3 amino acids: CASSFRAVTNYGYTF. CDR3 DNA sequence: TGTGCCAGCAGCTTCCGAGCCGTAACTAACTATGGCTACACCTTC.

This clonotype was picked up many times. The V gene is TRBV10-3, the J gene TRBJ1-1; 9 nucleotides agree with TRBD1. This CDR3 has 14 amino acids. The ends lost 6 bases at V and 8 bases at J; junction bases unmatched: 10. Germline V gene data show CDR1 as ENHRY and CDR2 as SYGVKD. In nucleotides, the CDR3 is TGTGCCATCAGATCCGGGACAGGGTTGTCAGAAGCTTTCTTT. Translating it yields CAIRSGTGLSEAFF.

On this clonotype: A much larger clone differs from this one at a single base, so this may be a read error. This rearrangement joins TRBV27 to TRBJ2-3; D remains ambiguous. The CDR3 is 15 residues long. Germline CDR1 is MNHEY and CDR2 is SMNVEV (reference sequence). Deletions cut 0 bases from V and 4 bases from J, with 11 bases between. The CDR3 region has the DNA TGTGCCAGCAGTTTATCGTTACTATACGCAGATACGCAGTATTTT. It codes for CASSLSLLYADTQYF.

This clonotype occurred many times. The chain employs TRBV5-1 and TRBJ2-3; 13 bases line up with TRBD2. Germline V gives CDR1 SGHRS, CDR2 YFSETQ. Losses at the gene ends were 4 bases for V and 0 bases for J; bases not matched to a gene: 5. The CDR3 is 17 amino acids. CDR3 sequence (DNA): TGCGCCAGCAGCAAGGGGACTAGCGGGACTAGCACAGATACGCAGTATTTT. Translated, it gives CASSKGTSGTSTDTQYF.

This clonotype was seen many times. CDR3: CSALSGGGPYEQYF. In DNA form, the CDR3 reads TGCAGTGCTCTGTCGGGCGGAGGACCCTACGAGCAGTACTTC. The V gene is TRBV20-1, the J gene TRBJ2-7; possible D gene TRBD2, 5 bases. Germline values: CDR1 DFQATT, CDR2 SNEGSKA (reference sequence). Trimming took 5 bases from V and 2 from J, leaving 16 bases between them. The CDR3 is 14 residues long.

Only a few counts were recorded for this clonotype. This chain uses TRBV10-3 with TRBJ2-3; D possibly corresponds to TRBD1 (5 bases). From germline, CDR1 is ENHRY and CDR2 SYGVKD. The CDR3 sequence is 15 residues long. Trimming left V 4 bases short and J 1 base short, with 12 bases between. In nucleotides, the CDR3 is TGTGCCATCAGTGGCATTGTCAGGGGCACAGATACGCAGTATTTT. Its protein is CAISGIVRGTDTQYF.